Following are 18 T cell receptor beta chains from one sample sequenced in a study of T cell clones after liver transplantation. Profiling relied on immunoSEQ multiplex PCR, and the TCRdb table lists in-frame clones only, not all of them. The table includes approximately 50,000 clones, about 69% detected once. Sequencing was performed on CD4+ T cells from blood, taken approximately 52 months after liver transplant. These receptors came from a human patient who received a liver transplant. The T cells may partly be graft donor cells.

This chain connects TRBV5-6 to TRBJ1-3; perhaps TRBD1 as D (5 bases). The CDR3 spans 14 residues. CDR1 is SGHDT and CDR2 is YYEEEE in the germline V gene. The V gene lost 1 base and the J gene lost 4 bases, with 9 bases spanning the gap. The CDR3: CASSLFRVGNTIYF. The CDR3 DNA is TGTGCCAGCAGCTTGTTCAGGGTCGGAAACACCATATATTTT. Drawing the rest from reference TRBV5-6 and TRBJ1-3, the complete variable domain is DAGVTQSPTHLIKTRGQQVTLRCSPKSGHDTVSWYQQALGQGPQFIFQYYEEEERQRGNFPDRFSGHQFPNYSSELNVNALLLGDSALYLCASSLFRVGNTIYFGEGSWLTVV.

This chain's CDR3 is CASSRGGTDYNEQFF. The CDR3 coding sequence is TGCGCCAGCAGCCGAGGCGGGACTGACTACAATGAGCAGTTCTTC. The chain recombines TRBV5-1 with TRBJ2-1; TRBD2 might be the D (6 bases). The CDR3 is made up of 15 amino acids. The germline CDR1 and CDR2 sequences are SGHRS and YFSETQ. V lost 4 bases and J lost 3, with 14 bases in between.

The CDR3: CASSYAALSTDTQYF. In DNA, the CDR3 is TGTGCCAGCAGTTACGCCGCTCTATCCACAGATACGCAGTATTTT. The chain combines TRBV6-5 with TRBJ2-3; D unclear. CDR3 length: 15 residues. The V gene lost 2 bases and the J gene lost 2 bases, with 11 bases spanning the gap. Germline lookup yields CDR1 MNHEY and CDR2 SVGAGI.

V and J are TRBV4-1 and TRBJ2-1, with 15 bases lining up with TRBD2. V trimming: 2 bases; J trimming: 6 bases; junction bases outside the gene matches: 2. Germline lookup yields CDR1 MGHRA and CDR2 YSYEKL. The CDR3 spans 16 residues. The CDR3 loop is CASSQQGLAGGNEQFF. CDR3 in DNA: TGCGCCAGCAGCCAACAGGGACTAGCGGGGGGCAATGAGCAGTTCTTC.

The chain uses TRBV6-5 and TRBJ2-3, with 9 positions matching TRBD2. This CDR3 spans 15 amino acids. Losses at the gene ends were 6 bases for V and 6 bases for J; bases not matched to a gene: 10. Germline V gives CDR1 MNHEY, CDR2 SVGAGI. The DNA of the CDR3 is TGTGCCAGCAGACGGCGGGGGGGCCAGGGGGATACGCAGTATTTT. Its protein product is CASRRRGGQGDTQYF.

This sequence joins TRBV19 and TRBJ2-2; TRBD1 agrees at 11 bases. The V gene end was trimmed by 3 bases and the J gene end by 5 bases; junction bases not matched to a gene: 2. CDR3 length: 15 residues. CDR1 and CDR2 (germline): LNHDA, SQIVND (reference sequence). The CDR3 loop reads CASSIGQGATGELFF. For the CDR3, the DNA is TGTGCCAGTAGTATTGGACAGGGGGCTACCGGGGAGCTGTTTTTT.

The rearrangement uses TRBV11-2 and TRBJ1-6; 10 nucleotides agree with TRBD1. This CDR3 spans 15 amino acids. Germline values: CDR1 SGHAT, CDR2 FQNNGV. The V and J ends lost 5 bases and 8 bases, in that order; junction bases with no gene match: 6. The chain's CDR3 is CASSPRTGGDSPLHF. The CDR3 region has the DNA TGTGCCAGCAGCCCTCGGACAGGGGGTGATTCACCCCTCCACTTT.

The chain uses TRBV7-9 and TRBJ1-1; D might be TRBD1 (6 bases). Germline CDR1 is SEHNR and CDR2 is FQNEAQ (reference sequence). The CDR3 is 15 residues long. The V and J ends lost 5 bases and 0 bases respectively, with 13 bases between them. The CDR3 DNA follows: TGTGCCAGCAGCCCGGGGGGACACATGAACACTGAAGCTTTCTTT. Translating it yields CASSPGGHMNTEAFF. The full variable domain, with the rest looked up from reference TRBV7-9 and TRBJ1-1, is DTGVSQNPRHKITKRGQNVTFRCDPISEHNRLYWYRQTLGQGPEFLTYFQNEAQLEKSRLLSDRFSAERPKGSFSTLEIQRTEQGDSAMYLCASSPGGHMNTEAFFGQGTRLTVV.

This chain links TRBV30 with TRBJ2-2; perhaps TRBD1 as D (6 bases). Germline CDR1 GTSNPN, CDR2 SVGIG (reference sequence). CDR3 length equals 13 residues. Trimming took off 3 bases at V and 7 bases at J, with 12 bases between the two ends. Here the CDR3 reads CAWRQGQIGELFF. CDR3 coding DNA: TGTGCCTGGAGACAGGGACAAATCGGGGAGCTGTTTTTT.

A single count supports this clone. CDR3 nucleotide sequence: TGTGCCAGCAGCTTAGGACTCGGGGATCGCCAAAACATTCAGTACTTC. Its translation: CASSLGLGDRQNIQYF. This chain connects TRBV7-2 to TRBJ2-4; tentatively, D is TRBD2 (5 bases). This CDR3 has 16 amino acids. The germline V and J ends were trimmed by 1 base and 5 bases, with 15 bases remaining between them. Germline-derived CDR1 and CDR2 are SGHTA and FQGNSA.

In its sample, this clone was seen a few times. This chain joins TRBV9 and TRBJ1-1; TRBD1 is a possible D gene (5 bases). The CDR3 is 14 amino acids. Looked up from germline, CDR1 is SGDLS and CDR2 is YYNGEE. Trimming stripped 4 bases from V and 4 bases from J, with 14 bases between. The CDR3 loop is CASSTPQEPTEAFF. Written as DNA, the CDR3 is TGTGCCAGCAGCACACCACAGGAACCCACTGAAGCTTTCTTT.

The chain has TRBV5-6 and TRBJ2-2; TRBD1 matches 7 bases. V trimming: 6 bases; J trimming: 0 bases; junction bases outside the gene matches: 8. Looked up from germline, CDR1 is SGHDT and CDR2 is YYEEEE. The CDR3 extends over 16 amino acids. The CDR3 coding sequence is TGTGCCAGCATCCGAGAGACAGGGTCGAACACCGGGGAGCTGTTTTTT. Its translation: CASIRETGSNTGELFF.

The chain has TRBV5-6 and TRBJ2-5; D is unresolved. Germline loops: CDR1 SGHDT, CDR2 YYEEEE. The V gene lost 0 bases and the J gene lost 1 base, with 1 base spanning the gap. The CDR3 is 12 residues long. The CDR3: CASSLVQETQYF. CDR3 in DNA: TGTGCCAGCAGCTTGGTCCAAGAGACCCAGTACTTC.

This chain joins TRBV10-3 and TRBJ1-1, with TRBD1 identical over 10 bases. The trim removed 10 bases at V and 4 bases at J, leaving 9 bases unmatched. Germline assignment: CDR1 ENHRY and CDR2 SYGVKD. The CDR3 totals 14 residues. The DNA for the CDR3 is TGTGCCACTCAGGGACAGGGGAGGGCCACTGAAGCTTTCTTT. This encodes CATQGQGRATEAFF.

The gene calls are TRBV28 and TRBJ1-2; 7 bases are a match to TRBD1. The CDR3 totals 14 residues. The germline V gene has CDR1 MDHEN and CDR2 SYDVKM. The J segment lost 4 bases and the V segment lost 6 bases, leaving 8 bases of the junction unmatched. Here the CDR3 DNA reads TGTGCCAGCAGACCCCCGGGACAGATCTATGGCTACACCTTC. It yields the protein CASRPPGQIYGYTF.

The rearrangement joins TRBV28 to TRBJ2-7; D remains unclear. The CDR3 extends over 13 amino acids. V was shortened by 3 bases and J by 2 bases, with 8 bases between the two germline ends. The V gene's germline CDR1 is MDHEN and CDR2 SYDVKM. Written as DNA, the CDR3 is TGTGCCAGCAGTTTCTCCAGCCCCTACGAGCAGTACTTC. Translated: CASSFSSPYEQYF.

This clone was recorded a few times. The CDR3 loop reads CASSYSGARGNTIYF. CDR3 nucleotides: TGTGCCAGCAGTTACTCAGGGGCGCGTGGAAACACCATATATTTT. The rearrangement joins TRBV6-5 to TRBJ1-3, with a possible D match to TRBD1 (5 bases). Deletions cut 0 bases from V and 3 bases from J, with 9 bases between. The length of the CDR3 is 15 residues. Germline assignment: CDR1 MNHEY and CDR2 SVGAGI.

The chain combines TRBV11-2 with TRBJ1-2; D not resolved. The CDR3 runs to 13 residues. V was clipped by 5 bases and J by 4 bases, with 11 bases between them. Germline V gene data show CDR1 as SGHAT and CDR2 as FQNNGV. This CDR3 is CASSPDASYGYTF. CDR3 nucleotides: TGTGCCAGCAGCCCGGACGCCAGCTATGGCTACACCTTC. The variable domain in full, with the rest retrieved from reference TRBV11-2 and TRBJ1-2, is EAGVAQSPRYKIIEKRQSVAFWCNPISGHATLYWYQQILGQGPKLLIQFQNNGVVDDSQLPKDRFSAERLKGVDSTLKIQPAKLEDSAVYLCASSPDASYGYTFGSGTRLTVV.